This T cell receptor beta chain is drawn from a study of T cells in Graves' hyperthyroidism and ophthalmopathy. Study-wide context: Upon initial diagnosis and before any treatment, peripheral blood was collected. Study-wide results and caveats: Separation of ophthalmopathy from stable hyperthyroidism was achieved by a 13 V-J model.

The CDR3 is 16 residues long. Germline V CDR1 and CDR2: MDHEN, SYDVKM. Trimming shortened V by 6 bases and J by 0 bases, and 14 bases separated the two germline ends. An absence of ophthalmopathy progression within 18 months meant stable Graves' hyperthyroidism. Together with thyroid ultrasound, orbital computed tomography, serum thyroxine and TRAb, clinical symptoms were used for diagnoses. Comment on this clonotype: No antigen is known for it.

What was amplified from RNA transcripts were TCR beta CDR3 regions. Researchers ran a first-round RT-PCR on the TCR CDR3 using the HTBI primer set. Using its own MiXCR run on the multiplex PCR reads, TCRdb lists one record per CDR3 protein. This table holds around 620,000 distinct CDR3 sequences, about a sixth found once. The sample consisted of blood. The chain uses TRBV28 and TRBJ1-4; D is uncertain. This receptor was identified in a woman aged 25-40 years with Graves' hyperthyroidism. The CDR3 nucleotides are TGTGCCAGCAGCACCCGCCTACAGACAACTAATGAAAAACTGTTTTTT. It specifies CASSTRLQTTNEKLFF. Drawing the rest from reference TRBV28 and TRBJ1-4, the complete variable domain is DVKVTQSSRYLVKRTGEKVFLECVQDMDHENMFWYRQDPGLGLRLIYFSYDVKMKEKGDIPEGYSVSREKKERFSLILESASTNQTSMYLCASSTRLQTTNEKLFFGSGTQLSVL.